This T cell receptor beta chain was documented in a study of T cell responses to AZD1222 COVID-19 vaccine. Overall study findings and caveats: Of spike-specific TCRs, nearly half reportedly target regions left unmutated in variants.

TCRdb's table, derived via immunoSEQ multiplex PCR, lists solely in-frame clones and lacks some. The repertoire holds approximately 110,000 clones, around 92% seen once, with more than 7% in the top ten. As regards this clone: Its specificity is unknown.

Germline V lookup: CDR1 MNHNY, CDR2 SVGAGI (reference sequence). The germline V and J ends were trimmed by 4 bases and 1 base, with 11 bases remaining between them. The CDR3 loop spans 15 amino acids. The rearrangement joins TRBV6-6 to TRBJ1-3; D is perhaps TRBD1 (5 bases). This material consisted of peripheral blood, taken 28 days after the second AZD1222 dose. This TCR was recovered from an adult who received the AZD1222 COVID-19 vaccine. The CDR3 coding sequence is TGTGCCAGCAGTTGGGGGACTTCGTCTGGAAACACCATATATTTT. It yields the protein CASSWGTSSGNTIYF.